The 25 T cell receptor beta chains listed next were all sequenced from one sample in a study of blood T cell repertoires in COVID-19. TCRdb's copy holds only in-frame clones and misses some; the assay was immunoSEQ multiplex PCR. This table holds about 120,000 clones, more than 65% found once. The material sequenced was peripheral blood. These receptor sequences come from a human donor in a cohort sampled during active COVID-19.

This clone was detected only a few times. This sequence joins TRBV4-1 and TRBJ2-1, with 8 bases fitting TRBD2. This CDR3 is built from 17 residues. Germline assignment: CDR1 MGHRA and CDR2 YSYEKL. The J segment lost 5 bases and the V segment lost 3 bases, leaving 12 bases of the junction unmatched. CDR3 DNA sequence: TGCGCCAGCAGCCACCCTGCAGGACTAGCCGGTAACAATGAGCAGTTCTTC. Protein: CASSHPAGLAGNNEQFF.

V gene TRBV4-2 combines with J gene TRBJ2-7; D is unclear. Germline CDR1 is LGHNA and CDR2 is YNFKEQ. The CDR3 is made up of 14 amino acids. Deletions cut 4 bases from V and 7 bases from J, with 17 bases between. CDR3 protein: CASSRPLAHGEQYF. The CDR3 DNA reads as TGTGCCAGCAGCCGCCCTTTAGCCCATGGTGAGCAGTACTTC.

This chain connects TRBV24-1 to TRBJ2-1; 9 bases align to TRBD2. CDR1 is KGHDR, CDR2 SFDVKD, per germline. V shed 4 bases, J shed 9 bases, and the junction held 6 bases outside the gene matches. The CDR3 has 14 amino acids. In DNA, the CDR3 is TGTGCCACCAGTGAGGCGGGAGGGGACGTTGAGCAGTTCTTC. This codes for CATSEAGGDVEQFF.

This clone was recorded once. The gene calls are TRBV7-9 and TRBJ2-4; 14 bases match TRBD2. The CDR3 runs 15 residues. Germline V gene lookup returns CDR1 SEHNR and CDR2 FQNEAQ (reference sequence). After removal of 6 bases from V and 6 bases from J, the junction contained 4 bases not matched to a gene. This chain's CDR3 is CASSRLAGGLNIQYF. CDR3 bases: TGTGCCAGCAGTCGACTAGCGGGGGGGCTAAACATTCAGTACTTC.

V gene TRBV7-9 combines with J gene TRBJ1-3; D unresolved. CDR3 length equals 12 residues. Germline CDR1 reads SEHNR; CDR2 reads FQNEAQ (reference sequence). With 6 bases removed from V and 8 bases from J, the gap between germline ends came to 11 bases. The CDR3 coding sequence is TGTGCCAGCAGACAGATCGGGGACACCATATATTTT. The encoded protein is CASRQIGDTIYF.

The V gene is TRBV5-5, the J gene TRBJ1-2, with D uncertain. The CDR3 runs 12 residues. The germline gives CDR1 SGHKS, CDR2 YYEKEE (reference sequence). V gave up 4 bases and J gave up 5 bases, with 9 bases separating them. CDR3 DNA sequence: TGTGCCAGCAGCGTCCGACAATATGGCTACACCTTC. Translating it yields CASSVRQYGYTF.

This clone was seen more than once but under ten times. The chain carries TRBV7-2 and TRBJ1-1, with D possibly matching TRBD1 (6 bases). Germline loops: CDR1 SGHTA, CDR2 FQGNSA. Trimming stripped 3 bases from V and 2 bases from J, with 19 bases between. The CDR3 is made up of 17 amino acids. This CDR3 reads CASSFLVGTRDNTEAFF. CDR3 coding DNA: TGTGCCAGCAGCTTCTTGGTAGGGACAAGGGACAACACTGAAGCTTTCTTT.

The chain couples TRBV4-3 to TRBJ2-5; TRBD2 matches 8 bases. This CDR3 is 15 amino acids long. Germline CDR1 and CDR2: LGHNA and YSLEER. J was trimmed by 4 bases and V by 0 bases; bases with no gene match: 4. As DNA, the CDR3 is TGCGCCAGCAGCCAAGAGATAACTAGCGGAGAGACCCAGTACTTC. It specifies CASSQEITSGETQYF.

The V and J genes are TRBV28 and TRBJ1-3; the D gene is possibly TRBD1 (5 bases). Trimming cost V 3 bases and J 2 bases, with 14 bases left between them. The V gene's germline CDR1 is MDHEN and CDR2 SYDVKM. This CDR3 comprises 16 residues. The CDR3 DNA reads TGTGCCAGCAGTTTGAGTAGGCCGGGGGCTGGAAACACCATATATTTT. As protein: CASSLSRPGAGNTIYF. The full variable domain, rest sourced from reference TRBV28 and TRBJ1-3, is DVKVTQSSRYLVKRTGEKVFLECVQDMDHENMFWYRQDPGLGLRLIYFSYDVKMKEKGDIPEGYSVSREKKERFSLILESASTNQTSMYLCASSLSRPGAGNTIYFGEGSWLTVV.

About this clone itself: The sample carries other DNA sequences with the same CDR3. V gene TRBV6-2 or TRBV6-3 combines with J gene TRBJ2-5, with D tentatively TRBD2 (6 bases). The V end lost 2 bases, the J end lost 3 bases, and 16 bases lay between the germline ends. Germline V gene lookup returns CDR1 MNHEY and CDR2 SVGEGT. This CDR3 comprises 16 residues. CDR3 bases: TGTGCCAGCAGTTACGGGTCAGGAGGGGCCGAAGAGACCCAGTACTTC. The encoded protein is CASSYGSGGAEETQYF.

Here the CDR3 DNA reads TGTGCCAGCAGCCGACTAGCGGGAGCCGGCGGGGGGTCCTACGAGCAGTACTTC. It specifies CASSRLAGAGGGSYEQYF. The chain joins TRBV3-1 (or the pseudogene TRBV3-2) to TRBJ2-7, with 12 bases aligning to TRBD2. The CDR3 totals 18 residues. V shed 4 bases and J 1 base; nucleotides not matched to a gene: 11. Germline V gene sequence: CDR1 LGHDT, CDR2 YNNKEL (reference sequence).

The V and J genes are TRBV11-3 and TRBJ2-1, with 10 bases matching TRBD1. Looked up from germline, CDR1 is SGHNT and CDR2 is YENEEA. This CDR3 spans 15 amino acids. Trimming cost V 5 bases and J 3 bases; bases outside gene matches: 4. The CDR3 sequence: CASSPGQGGYNEQFF. DNA for the CDR3: TGTGCCAGCAGCCCCGGACAGGGGGGCTACAATGAGCAGTTCTTC.

This sequence joins TRBV7-2 and TRBJ1-4, with D tentatively TRBD1 (6 bases). The CDR3 contains 15 residues. The ends were cut back, 3 bases at V and 4 bases at J, with 12 bases in the middle. Germline V CDR1 and CDR2: SGHTA, FQGNSA. The CDR3 region is CASSFLWGLNEKLFF. The DNA of the CDR3 is TGTGCCAGCAGCTTCCTCTGGGGGCTTAATGAAAAACTGTTTTTT.

The CDR3 DNA reads TGTGCCAGCAGTTCGACAGGGGGTCAGCCCCAGCATTTT. Protein: CASSSTGGQPQHF. The J gene is TRBJ1-5, the V gene TRBV6-5; the match to TRBD1 covers 9 bases. This CDR3 comprises 13 residues. CDR1 and CDR2 (germline): MNHEY, SVGAGI. The junction had 1 base not matched to a gene; V was cut back by 4 bases and J by 6 bases.

The chain recombines TRBV12-3 or TRBV12-4 with TRBJ1-3, with D uncertain. The CDR3 is made up of 13 amino acids. V dropped 6 bases and J dropped 4 bases, with 10 bases sitting between them. The CDR3 here is CASSPPGGNTIYF. Here the CDR3 DNA reads TGTGCCAGCAGCCCACCGGGGGGAAACACCATATATTTT.

There are a few counts of this clone. The V call is TRBV6-2 or TRBV6-3, the J call TRBJ1-6; D may be TRBD1 (6 bases). Per the germline V gene, CDR1 is MNHEY and CDR2 is SVGEGT. V was cut by 5 bases and J by 7 bases, with 15 bases left in between. This CDR3 region has 15 residues. CDR3 DNA: TGTGCCAGCAGTCGATTACCGGGACAAAATTCACCCCTCCACTTT. It specifies CASSRLPGQNSPLHF.

This clone showed up just a few times. The chain carries TRBV9 and TRBJ2-1, with D hard to call. Germline V gene data show CDR1 as SGDLS and CDR2 as YYNGEE. CDR3 length: 14 amino acids. With 4 bases removed from V and 5 bases from J, the gap between germline ends came to 13 bases. CDR3 sequence: CASSQGNTNNEQFF. DNA for the CDR3: TGTGCCAGCAGCCAAGGAAATACTAACAATGAGCAGTTCTTC.

The V gene is TRBV11-2, the J gene TRBJ2-5, with 9 bases matching TRBD1. The CDR3 covers 15 residues. Per germline, CDR1 SGHAT and CDR2 FQNNGV. Unmatched junction bases numbered 7, after V lost 4 bases and J lost 4 bases. CDR3 loop: CASSSQGQGRETQYF. CDR3 sequence (DNA): TGTGCCAGCAGCTCCCAGGGACAGGGTCGAGAGACCCAGTACTTC. Full variable domain (outside the CDR3, taken from reference TRBV11-2 and TRBJ2-5): EAGVAQSPRYKIIEKRQSVAFWCNPISGHATLYWYQQILGQGPKLLIQFQNNGVVDDSQLPKDRFSAERLKGVDSTLKIQPAKLEDSAVYLCASSSQGQGRETQYFGPGTRLLVL.

This chain joins TRBV5-1 and TRBJ2-7; 10 positions match TRBD1. The V gene's germline CDR1 is SGHRS and CDR2 YFSETQ. V lost 4 bases to trimming and J lost 2 bases; unmatched junction nucleotides: 6. The CDR3 totals 15 residues. DNA of the CDR3: TGCGCCAGCAGCATACGACAGGGGGCCACCTACGAGCAGTACTTC. Translated, it gives CASSIRQGATYEQYF. Filled out from reference TRBV5-1 and TRBJ2-7, the complete variable domain reads KAGVTQTPRYLIKTRGQQVTLSCSPISGHRSVSWYQQTPGQGLQFLFEYFSETQRNKGNFPGRFSGRQFSNSRSEMNVSTLELGDSALYLCASSIRQGATYEQYFGPGTRLTVT.

The rearrangement uses TRBV30 and TRBJ1-1; D remains unclear. Between the trimmed V and J ends, which lost 0 bases and 0 bases, there was a span of 11 bases. Germline V gene data show CDR1 as GTSNPN and CDR2 as SVGIG (reference sequence). There are 15 residues in the CDR3. The DNA of the CDR3 is TGTGCCTGGAGTGTCGGCGGATACATGAACACTGAAGCTTTCTTT. Translation: CAWSVGGYMNTEAFF.

The CDR3 DNA reads TGTGCCAGCAGTGTAGGAGGTGCCACAGATACGCAGTATTTT. Translating gives CASSVGGATDTQYF. The chain recombines TRBV6-2 or TRBV6-3 with TRBJ2-3; D possibly corresponds to TRBD2 (5 bases). The germline V gene encodes CDR1 MNHEY and CDR2 SVGEGT. V gave up 5 bases and J gave up 2 bases, with 11 bases separating them. CDR3 length: 14 amino acids.

V usage is TRBV7-4 and J usage is TRBJ1-4; tentative D call: TRBD1 (6 bases). V gave up 11 bases and J gave up 7 bases, with 23 bases separating them. This CDR3 is 15 amino acids long. Germline V gene lookup returns CDR1 SGHVT and CDR2 SQSDAQ. CDR3 DNA: TGTGCCGCCATCCCCCGAACAGGGTTAACTGAAAAACTGTTTTTT. This encodes CAAIPRTGLTEKLFF.

For this clone: An end of the junction does not agree with germline; a read error may underlie this. The V gene is TRBV5-1, the J gene TRBJ2-3; 10 bases agree with TRBD1. This CDR3 comprises 15 residues. CDR1 is SGHRS and CDR2 is YFSETQ in the germline V gene. CDR3 loop: CASSLDRGITDTQYF. The DNA for the CDR3 is TGCGCCAGCAGTTTGGACAGGGGGATCACAGATACGCAGTATTTT.

Of note for this clone: Compared with germline, one end of the junction differs, possibly owing to a read error. The chain has TRBV19 and TRBJ2-4, with D perhaps matching TRBD1 (5 bases). Germline V gives CDR1 LNHDA, CDR2 SQIVND (reference sequence). This CDR3 has 11 residues. The CDR3, as DNA: TGTGCCAGTAGTGACGACAGTCACCAGGCCTTC. Translated, it gives CASSDDSHQAF.

The rearrangement links TRBV4-3 to TRBJ1-3; the D is unclear. Trimming left V 0 bases short and J 4 bases short, with 4 bases between. Germline CDR1 LGHNA, CDR2 YSLEER. The CDR3 consists of 13 residues. As DNA, the CDR3 is TGCGCCAGCAGCCAAGAGCGAGGAAACACCATATATTTT. Protein: CASSQERGNTIYF.